This T cell receptor (beta chain) was retrieved from a study of T cells in tumors after PD-1 blockade. Study results and caveats: Peripheral recruitment is suggested, as some novel exhausted tumor clones were in pre-treatment blood.

Template: tumor biopsy or peripheral blood genomic DNA, roughly 600-6,004 ng per sample. Using immunoSEQ multiplex PCR, the repertoire was profiled, and TCRdb retains in-frame clones only, with some absent. Among 20,000 to 25,000 clones listed, about 84% were seen once. About this clone itself: The target antigen is unknown. A junction end diverges from the germline sequence, so it may reflect a read error.

This CDR3 contains 11 residues. Germline V CDR1 and CDR2: MNHNY, SVGAGI (reference sequence). This rearrangement joins TRBV6-6 to TRBJ1-1; 8 bases align to TRBD1. This TCR was sampled from a human donor with basal cell carcinoma. Sequencing was performed on PBMCs, taken after anti-PD-1 treatment. The CDR3 bases are TGTGCCAGCAGTAGGGGCGGGGACAGGAACTTT. This codes for CASSRGGDRNF.